The next 32 T cell receptor beta chains were all read from a single sample in a study of T-cell reconstitution after alpha-beta-depleted transplantation in children. Construction of the TCRbeta library involved unique molecular identifiers. TCRdb reprocessed the PCR reads with MiXCR, giving one entry per CDR3 protein. The sample comprises about 900,000 distinct CDR3 sequences, about 26% of which are singletons, and around 30% rests with the top ten. Sequenced material: PBMCs, mostly from graft donor cells, taken 360 days after TCRalphabeta/CD19-depleted stem cell transplant. These receptor sequences come from a boy in the first two years of life who had a stem cell transplant for SCID, so the T cells may come from the graft donor.

CDR3 protein: CASSGVARTYNEQFF. The CDR3 DNA reads as TGTGCCAGCAGTGGGGTAGCTCGGACCTACAATGAGCAGTTCTTC. The J gene is TRBJ2-1, the V gene TRBV2; D unresolved. The V end lost 4 bases, the J end lost 2 bases, and 12 bases lay between the germline ends. CDR3 length: 15 amino acids. Per germline, CDR1 SNHLY and CDR2 FYNNEI.

V usage is TRBV7-6 and J usage is TRBJ2-1, with 11 bases fitting TRBD2. The trim removed 2 bases at V and 7 bases at J, leaving 4 bases unmatched. CDR1 and CDR2 from the germline V gene are SGHVS and FNYEAQ. The CDR3 is made up of 15 amino acids. The CDR3 protein is CASSLSTSGGNEQFF. Here the CDR3 DNA reads TGTGCCAGCAGCTTAAGTACTAGCGGGGGTAATGAGCAGTTCTTC.

This clonotype was counted between two and nine times. This sequence joins TRBV18 and TRBJ2-7; D remains unclear. V lost 5 bases and J 5 bases, leaving 13 bases between the germline ends. Germline CDR1 KGHSH, CDR2 LQKENI. This CDR3 has 13 residues. The CDR3, as DNA: TGTGCCAGCTCAGGTGTCGACGGTCACGAGCAGTACTTC. Translation: CASSGVDGHEQYF.

This clonotype was observed a few times. V gene TRBV20-1 combines with J gene TRBJ2-2, with 8 bases that match TRBD1. V lost 5 bases and J lost 6; bases outside the gene matches: 8. In germline, CDR1 is DFQATT, CDR2 SNEGSKA (reference sequence). The CDR3 runs to 14 residues. This CDR3 reads CSAPAVQGAGELFF. The DNA of the CDR3 is TGCAGTGCTCCGGCGGTACAGGGGGCCGGGGAGCTGTTTTTT.

This clonotype was recorded a few times. The rearrangement links TRBV2 to TRBJ1-1, with D possibly matching TRBD1 (5 bases). V was shortened by 2 bases and J by 5 bases, with 15 bases between the two germline ends. This CDR3 has 15 residues. From germline, CDR1 is SNHLY and CDR2 FYNNEI. CDR3 residues: CASSERGRVGTEAFF. The CDR3 DNA reads as TGTGCCAGCAGTGAAAGGGGCAGGGTCGGGACTGAAGCTTTCTTT.

The rearrangement uses TRBV16 and TRBJ1-1; unclear D gene. The germline V gene has CDR1 KGHSY and CDR2 FQNENV. The CDR3 is 18 amino acids. The V gene lost 0 bases and the J gene lost 4 bases, with 21 bases spanning the gap. The CDR3 coding sequence is TGTGCCAGCAGCCAATCAGCCCGGGCCCTAGGGCGTGGCACTGAAGCTTTCTTT. Its translation is CASSQSARALGRGTEAFF.

This clonotype was recorded a few times. V usage is TRBV7-8 and J usage is TRBJ1-2; 7 bases are a match to TRBD1. J was trimmed by 8 bases and V by 4 bases; bases with no gene match: 16. Per germline, CDR1 SGHVS and CDR2 FQNEAQ. The CDR3 has 16 amino acids. CDR3 sequence (DNA): TGTGCCAGCAGCTACGACGACCCCCGGGACAGTTGGGGCTACACCTTC. Amino acid sequence: CASSYDDPRDSWGYTF.

This chain links TRBV9 with TRBJ2-1; maybe TRBD2 (6 bases). In germline, CDR1 is SGDLS, CDR2 YYNGEE. This CDR3 has 14 residues. Trimming cost V 4 bases and J 7 bases, with 15 bases left between them. The CDR3 coding sequence is TGTGCCAGCAGCCCCCAGGGAGGTAAAAATGAGCAGTTCTTC. Translating it yields CASSPQGGKNEQFF.

This clonotype appeared a few times. This chain uses TRBV6-5 with TRBJ2-1; D is possibly TRBD1 (6 bases). The germline V gene has CDR1 MNHEY and CDR2 SVGAGI. The CDR3 contains 16 residues. The V end was cut by 4 bases, the J end by 3 bases, with 16 bases between. The CDR3 bases are TGTGCCAGCAGTTTCGCACAGGGTGGAGGCTACAATGAGCAGTTCTTC. Translating it yields CASSFAQGGGYNEQFF.

The rearrangement joins TRBV4-3 to TRBJ2-5; TRBD2 matches at 10 bases. Germline CDR1 LGHNA, CDR2 YSLEER. V lost 1 base and J lost 2; bases outside the gene matches: 7. The CDR3 loop spans 17 amino acids. As DNA, the CDR3 is TGCGCCAGCAGCCAAGCTAGCGGGGGTACCATGCAAGAGACCCAGTACTTC. This codes for CASSQASGGTMQETQYF.

This clonotype was counted only a few times. The rearrangement joins TRBV20-1 to TRBJ1-6, with 9 bases lining up with TRBD1. Germline V lookup: CDR1 DFQATT, CDR2 SNEGSKA (reference sequence). The CDR3 has 15 amino acids. V shed 3 bases, J shed 9 bases, and the junction held 9 bases outside the gene matches. In DNA form, the CDR3 reads TGCAGTGCTAGCCTCTGGGACAGGGATACTTCACCCCTCCACTTT. Its translation: CSASLWDRDTSPLHF.

The chain combines TRBV15 with TRBJ1-2; D may be TRBD1 (5 bases). Trimming left V 0 bases short and J 4 bases short, with 6 bases between. The CDR3 consists of 13 residues. In germline, CDR1 is LNHNV, CDR2 YYDKDF (reference sequence). In nucleotides, the CDR3 is TGTGCCACCAGCAGAGAAGGGGCCTATGGCTACACCTTC. Protein product: CATSREGAYGYTF. Full variable domain (outside the CDR3, taken from reference TRBV15 and TRBJ1-2): DAMVIQNPRYQVTQFGKPVTLSCSQTLNHNVMYWYQQKSSQAPKLLFHYYDKDFNNEADTPDNFQSRRPNTSFCFLDIRSPGLGDTAMYLCATSREGAYGYTFGSGTRLTVV.

This clonotype was picked up a small number of times. V usage is TRBV12-3 or TRBV12-4 and J usage is TRBJ1-2; unclear D gene. Between the trimmed V and J ends, which lost 2 bases and 5 bases, there was a span of 9 bases. The CDR3 length is 13 residues. The CDR3 protein is CASSLTPDYGYTF. CDR3 nucleotides: TGTGCCAGCAGTTTAACTCCAGATTATGGCTACACCTTC.

The sample holds one count of this clonotype. The junction shows a germline mismatch at one end, possibly a read error. The chain couples TRBV3-1 to TRBJ2-1; 12 bases fit TRBD2. From germline, CDR1 is LGHDT and CDR2 YNNKEL (reference sequence). The CDR3 is 18 amino acids. CDR3 protein: CTSSPLGGGLAGNNEQFF. The CDR3 nucleotides read TGTACCAGCAGTCCCTTAGGGGGGGGACTAGCGGGTAACAATGAGCAGTTCTTC.

This clonotype was observed at least ten times. The V gene is TRBV11-2, the J gene TRBJ2-5; no clear D. Germline assignment: CDR1 SGHAT and CDR2 FQNNGV. The CDR3 has 15 residues. The V end was cut by 1 base, the J end by 1 base, with 10 bases between. The CDR3, as DNA: TGTGCCAGCAGCTTAGTCGGACCTCTCCAAGAGACCCAGTACTTC. Protein product: CASSLVGPLQETQYF.

This sequence joins TRBV29-1 and TRBJ2-7; D is uncertain. Looked up from germline, CDR1 is SQVTM and CDR2 is ANQGSEA. V was cut by 4 bases and J by 0 bases, with 16 bases left in between. The CDR3 totals 15 residues. As DNA, the CDR3 is TGCAGCGTTGCCGGCCCGACATCCAACTCCTACGAGCAGTACTTC. This sequence encodes CSVAGPTSNSYEQYF.

Comments on this clonotype: Germline and junction disagree at one end, which may indicate a read error. The chain is built from TRBV7-8 and TRBJ2-6; 7 bases are shared with TRBD1. The CDR3 is 18 residues long. Germline lookup yields CDR1 SGHVS and CDR2 FQNEAQ. The CDR3 loop is CASSLVTGASSGANGLTF. The CDR3 DNA is TGTGCCAGCAGCTTAGTAACAGGGGCGAGCTCTGGGGCCAACGGCCTGACTTTC.

This clonotype was counted a few times. The chain links TRBV4-3 to TRBJ1-1; tentatively, D is TRBD1 (5 bases). V was shortened by 0 bases and J by 5 bases, with 16 bases between the two germline ends. Germline CDR1 reads LGHNA; CDR2 reads YSLEER. There are 16 residues in the CDR3. CDR3 sequence: CASSQDRVLWGTEAFF. The CDR3 nucleotides are TGCGCCAGCAGCCAAGATCGAGTCCTCTGGGGGACTGAAGCTTTCTTT.

The rearrangement joins TRBV6-1 to TRBJ2-1, with D possibly matching TRBD2 (6 bases). Germline assignment: CDR1 MNHNS and CDR2 SASEGT. V gave up 11 bases and J gave up 0 bases, with 14 bases separating them. The CDR3 runs 14 residues. DNA of the CDR3: TGTGCCGTACTGGCGGGGAGCTCCTACAATGAGCAGTTCTTC. Its protein is CAVLAGSSYNEQFF.

The chain links TRBV5-1 to TRBJ1-1; D may be TRBD1 (5 bases). V was clipped by 3 bases and J by 10 bases, with 19 bases between them. Germline loops: CDR1 SGHRS, CDR2 YFSETQ. The CDR3 loop spans 14 amino acids. The CDR3 here is CASSYAPAPTGAFF. The CDR3 region has the DNA TGCGCCAGCAGCTACGCCCCGGCCCCAACAGGAGCTTTCTTT.

This clonotype has a handful of counts. The J gene is TRBJ1-5, the V gene TRBV20-1; maybe TRBD1 (6 bases). V lost 3 bases, J lost 6 bases, and 12 bases lay in between. This CDR3 contains 13 residues. Germline CDR1 is DFQATT and CDR2 is SNEGSKA (reference sequence). CDR3 bases: TGCAGTGCTAGGGCGGGGGCTGGTCAGCCCCAGCATTTT. This sequence encodes CSARAGAGQPQHF.

The sample holds a few counts of this clonotype. The chain couples TRBV7-2 to TRBJ2-2; D is possibly TRBD1 (6 bases). The V end lost 3 bases, the J end lost 1 base, and 12 bases lay between the germline ends. Germline-derived CDR1 and CDR2 are SGHTA and FQGNSA. This CDR3 has 16 residues. CDR3 residues: CASSFLTGMNTGELFF. The CDR3 DNA is TGTGCCAGCAGCTTTCTTACAGGGATGAACACCGGGGAGCTGTTTTTT. Drawing the rest from reference TRBV7-2 and TRBJ2-2, the complete variable domain is GAGVSQSPSNKVTEKGKDVELRCDPISGHTALYWYRQSLGQGLEFLIYFQGNSAPDKSGLPSDRFSAERTGGSVSTLTIQRTQQEDSAVYLCASSFLTGMNTGELFFGEGSRLTVL.

The chain combines TRBV13 with TRBJ2-3; 13 bases match TRBD2. The ends lost 5 bases at V and 4 bases at J; junction bases unmatched: 12. This CDR3 has 18 residues. In germline, CDR1 is PRHDT, CDR2 FYEKMQ (reference sequence). This CDR3 is CASSPMPAGTSGADTQYF. The CDR3 DNA is TGTGCCAGCAGCCCTATGCCCGCGGGGACTAGCGGGGCAGATACGCAGTATTTT.

In the case of this clonotype: This may be a read error, as it is one base from a much larger clone. The chain couples TRBV15 to TRBJ1-1; D gene ambiguous. V lost 0 bases and J 1 base, leaving 6 bases between the germline ends. Germline lookup yields CDR1 LNHNV and CDR2 YYDKDF (reference sequence). The CDR3 spans 14 residues. CDR3 residues: CATSRDSGNTEAFF. The CDR3 DNA follows: TGTGCCACCAGCAGAGATTCAGGGAACACTGAAGCTTTCTTT.

This clonotype has just a few counts. CDR3 in DNA: TGCGCCAGCAGCTTGGGACTAGCGGTGGGCAATGAGCAGTTCTTC. Encoded protein: CASSLGLAVGNEQFF. The V gene is TRBV5-1, the J gene TRBJ2-1; TRBD2 aligns across 9 bases. From germline, CDR1 is SGHRS and CDR2 YFSETQ. The CDR3 extends over 15 amino acids. After removal of 0 bases from V and 6 bases from J, the junction contained 4 bases not matched to a gene.

This chain joins TRBV12-3 or TRBV12-4 and TRBJ2-7; 7 bases align to TRBD1. This CDR3 is 14 amino acids long. The V segment lost 1 base and the J segment 5 bases; nucleotides outside the gene matches: 5. CDR3 nucleotides: TGTGCCAGCAGTTTAGGTCAGGGGGTAGACGAGCAGTACTTC. Its protein product is CASSLGQGVDEQYF.

The chain combines TRBV7-3 with TRBJ2-1; TRBD2 might be the D (6 bases). The CDR3 has 18 residues. Trimming stripped 1 base from V and 2 bases from J, with 18 bases between. Germline V CDR1 and CDR2: SGHTA, FQGTGA. The chain's CDR3 is CASSLRGTGTPPYNEQFF. In DNA, the CDR3 is TGTGCCAGCAGCTTAAGGGGGACCGGGACTCCACCCTACAATGAGCAGTTCTTC.

This clonotype has a handful of counts. The rearrangement links TRBV20-1 to TRBJ2-1; a possible D gene is TRBD2 (5 bases). This CDR3 region has 15 residues. Germline CDR1 and CDR2: DFQATT and SNEGSKA (reference sequence). Trimming removed 1 base from V and 9 bases from J, with 19 bases in between. The CDR3 DNA follows: TGCAGTGCTAGAGGAGGGCTAGCCGTTGGCCCTGAGCAGTTCTTC. It is translated as CSARGGLAVGPEQFF.

The V gene is TRBV5-1, the J gene TRBJ2-5; D is undetermined. V was shortened by 4 bases and J by 1 base, with 11 bases between the two germline ends. The CDR3 runs 14 residues. Germline lookup yields CDR1 SGHRS and CDR2 YFSETQ. CDR3 residues: CASSSPGFQETQYF. CDR3 bases: TGCGCCAGCAGCAGTCCGGGCTTCCAAGAGACCCAGTACTTC. The entire variable domain, with the rest obtained from reference TRBV5-1 and TRBJ2-5, is as follows: KAGVTQTPRYLIKTRGQQVTLSCSPISGHRSVSWYQQTPGQGLQFLFEYFSETQRNKGNFPGRFSGRQFSNSRSEMNVSTLELGDSALYLCASSSPGFQETQYFGPGTRLLVL.

The table lists this clonotype with a few counts. The chain recombines TRBV11-1 with TRBJ2-1, with TRBD2 matching 7 bases. The ends lost 5 bases at V and 2 bases at J; junction bases unmatched: 21. CDR1 SGHAT and CDR2 FQDESV come from the germline V gene (reference sequence). The CDR3 has 20 amino acids. The CDR3 loop reads CASSTSLVAGIRITYNEQFF. The CDR3 DNA is TGTGCCAGCAGCACCTCGTTGGTAGCGGGTATTCGAATTACCTACAATGAGCAGTTCTTC.

This chain connects TRBV12-3 or TRBV12-4 to TRBJ1-4, with D hard to call. V lost 6 bases and J lost 0, with 11 bases in between. CDR3 length: 15 residues. The DNA for the CDR3 is TGTGCCAGCAGAGAACAAAGTACAACTAATGAAAAACTGTTTTTT. Protein sequence: CASREQSTTNEKLFF.

The chain joins TRBV9 to TRBJ1-1; perhaps TRBD1 as D (6 bases). This CDR3 has 16 residues. Germline values: CDR1 SGDLS, CDR2 YYNGEE. V dropped 3 bases and J dropped 0 bases, with 15 bases sitting between them. The CDR3, as DNA: TGTGCCAGCAGCGCGCGAGGACAGAAGTTGAACACTGAAGCTTTCTTT. This translates into CASSARGQKLNTEAFF.